Listed here are 26 T cell receptor beta chains from one sample, sequenced in a study of cytomegalovirus exposure and HLA in healthy donors (dated by TCRdb to the late 2010s). Receptor libraries were prepared by the immunoSEQ multiplex PCR assay. For the multiplex PCR, a mixture combining 60 forward primers for TCR Vbeta segments and 13 reverse primers for TCR Jbeta segments was used. Held by TCRdb, this immuneACCESS table contains in-frame sequences only and omits some clones. Under half of the omission traces to an unresolved V gene where checked; the cause of the rest is unknown. This sample is represented by 130,000 to 150,000 clones; 70% to 80% of them were singletons. Around 3.1% of the sample goes to the ten largest clones. Sequencing was done on a sample of PBMCs. These receptors all stem from a female donor in good health and CMV-seronegative.

In regard to this clone: The identical CDR3 is also encoded by other nucleotide sequences in the sample. The rearrangement links TRBV29-1 to TRBJ1-6, with 12 bases fitting TRBD1. V dropped 6 bases and J dropped 10; count of bases not matched to a gene: 4. The CDR3 is 13 amino acids. Germline CDR1 reads SQVTM; CDR2 reads ANQGSEA. CDR3 DNA sequence: TGCAGCGTCGGGACAGGGGGCAACTCACCCCTCCACTTT. It codes for CSVGTGGNSPLHF.

The CDR3 DNA sequence: TGTGCCAGCAATTTAAGGGAGGAAGATACGCAGTATTTT. Protein: CASNLREEDTQYF. This chain uses TRBV7-9 with TRBJ2-3; D perhaps matches TRBD2 (6 bases). Germline CDR1 is SEHNR and CDR2 is FQNEAQ (reference sequence). The CDR3 has 13 amino acids. Trimming shortened V by 7 bases and J by 5 bases, and 13 bases separated the two germline ends.

The rearrangement links TRBV7-8 to TRBJ1-1; D gene uncertain. The germline V gene encodes CDR1 SGHVS and CDR2 FQNEAQ. The CDR3 runs 13 residues. The V gene lost 2 bases and the J gene lost 6 bases, with 10 bases spanning the gap. Here the CDR3 reads CASSLIVGPEAFF. The CDR3 bases are TGTGCCAGCAGCTTAATTGTGGGCCCTGAAGCTTTCTTT.

This clone was seen a single time. The chain uses TRBV19 and TRBJ1-5; D gene ambiguous. Germline V gene lookup returns CDR1 LNHDA and CDR2 SQIVND (reference sequence). V was trimmed by 6 bases and J by 0 bases, leaving 9 bases between them. The CDR3 runs 14 residues. The CDR3 DNA reads TGTGCCAGTAGAGAGGAGTATAGCAATCAGCCCCAGCATTTT. This encodes CASREEYSNQPQHF. Full variable domain (missing parts from reference TRBV19 and TRBJ1-5): DGGITQSPKYLFRKEGQNVTLSCEQNLNHDAMYWYRQDPGQGLRLIYYSQIVNDFQKGDIAEGYSVSREKKESFPLTVTSAQKNPTAFYLCASREEYSNQPQHFGDGTRLSIL.

J is TRBJ2-7 and V is TRBV6-6; 7 nucleotides line up with TRBD1. V was pared by 3 bases and J by 3 bases, with 11 bases of the junction left unmatched. This CDR3 has 16 amino acids. The germline V gene encodes CDR1 MNHNY and CDR2 SVGAGI (reference sequence). CDR3 in amino acids: CASSYSGTGANYEQYF. CDR3 sequence (DNA): TGTGCCAGCAGTTATTCAGGAACAGGGGCTAACTACGAGCAGTACTTC.

The genes are TRBV6-5 and TRBJ2-2; 8 bases map to TRBD1. Germline CDR1 is MNHEY and CDR2 is SVGAGI. V shed 4 bases, J shed 7 bases, and the junction held 11 bases outside the gene matches. This CDR3 has 16 amino acids. The CDR3: CASSSTGGRIGGELFF. The CDR3 DNA reads as TGTGCCAGCAGTTCAACAGGGGGTCGTATTGGCGGGGAGCTGTTTTTT.

This clone was seen more than once but under ten times. The chain is built from TRBV6-1 and TRBJ2-7; 8 bases agree with TRBD2. The CDR3 spans 13 residues. V shed 7 bases and J 7 bases; nucleotides not matched to a gene: 9. Looked up from germline, CDR1 is MNHNS and CDR2 is SASEGT. The CDR3 DNA reads as TGTGCCAGCACTCCAGCGGGGGACCGTGAGCAGTACTTC. It yields the protein CASTPAGDREQYF.

The DNA for the CDR3 is TGTGCCAGCAGCCAAGTAACCCTATCAGCGGGGGCCCCTTGGCATGAGCAGTTCTTC. Residues: CASSQVTLSAGAPWHEQFF. This chain links TRBV4-2 with TRBJ2-1; 8 bases agree with TRBD2. Trimming removed 1 base from V and 8 bases from J; junction bases left unmatched: 19. The length of the CDR3 is 19 residues. The V gene's germline CDR1 is LGHNA and CDR2 YNFKEQ.

This clone is medium-sized (0.01 to 0.1%) in the sample. This chain connects TRBV5-4 to TRBJ1-2; D ambiguous. The V end lost 4 bases, the J end lost 4 bases, and 17 bases lay between the germline ends. CDR1 SGHNT and CDR2 YYREEE come from the germline V gene (reference sequence). CDR3 length: 15 residues. CDR3 amino acids: CASSGPLTSGYGYTF. DNA of the CDR3: TGTGCCAGCAGCGGGCCGCTCACTAGTGGCTATGGCTACACCTTC.

The CDR3 DNA is TGCAGCGTTGAGGGGGCCCCGCCGTGGGGAGAGACCCAGTACTTC. It is translated as CSVEGAPPWGETQYF. The rearrangement joins TRBV29-1 to TRBJ2-5; D is perhaps TRBD1 (6 bases). Germline V gives CDR1 SQVTM, CDR2 ANQGSEA. This CDR3 has 15 residues. With 3 bases removed from V and 4 bases from J, the gap between germline ends came to 18 bases.

The chain has TRBV4-2 and TRBJ2-2; a possible D gene is TRBD2 (6 bases). The length of the CDR3 is 15 residues. V was trimmed by 4 bases and J by 2 bases, leaving 11 bases between them. CDR1 LGHNA and CDR2 YNFKEQ come from the germline V gene. Here the CDR3 reads CASSPGTSNTGELFF. For the CDR3, the DNA is TGTGCCAGCAGCCCTGGGACTTCCAACACCGGGGAGCTGTTTTTT.

Regarding this clone: The junction and the germline gene differ at one end; a read error may be behind it. This chain links TRBV7-7 with TRBJ1-1; unclear D gene. The CDR3 loop spans 13 amino acids. Looked up from germline, CDR1 is SSHAT and CDR2 is FNYEAQ (reference sequence). As DNA, the CDR3 is TGTGCTAGCAGCTTAGACACATACACTGAAGCTTTCTTT. It translates to CASSLDTYTEAFF.

The chain couples TRBV11-2 to TRBJ2-1; 11 bases map to TRBD2. The germline gives CDR1 SGHAT, CDR2 FQNNGV. The CDR3 totals 19 residues. V lost 7 bases to trimming and J lost 6 bases; unmatched junction nucleotides: 20. The CDR3 protein is CASTTTSGRSIILANEQFF. CDR3 nucleotides: TGTGCCAGCACCACAACTAGCGGGAGAAGTATTATCCTAGCCAATGAGCAGTTCTTC.

The chain has TRBV7-2 and TRBJ1-1, with TRBD1 matching 8 bases. The CDR3 loop spans 14 amino acids. The junction had 9 bases not matched to a gene; V was cut back by 6 bases and J by 6 bases. In germline, CDR1 is SGHTA, CDR2 FQGNSA. CDR3 in DNA: TGTGCCAGCAGGCCAGGGACAGGTGTTGCTGAAGCTTTCTTT. Amino acids: CASRPGTGVAEAFF.

This clone was recorded once. This chain links TRBV9 with TRBJ1-1; maybe TRBD1 (6 bases). Trimming removed 4 bases at V and 0 bases at J, with 13 bases between. This CDR3 spans 15 amino acids. Germline V CDR1 and CDR2: SGDLS, YYNGEE. DNA of the CDR3: TGTGCCAGCAGCACCCGGACAGTCATGAACACTGAAGCTTTCTTT. Its protein product is CASSTRTVMNTEAFF. Together with reference TRBV9 and TRBJ1-1, the CDR3 gives the full variable domain: DSGVTQTPKHLITATGQRVTLRCSPRSGDLSVYWYQQSLDQGLQFLIQYYNGEERAKGNILERFSAQQFPDLHSELNLSSLELGDSALYFCASSTRTVMNTEAFFGQGTRLTVV.

This clone showed up just once. The J gene is TRBJ1-3, the V gene TRBV18; tentative D call: TRBD1 (6 bases). Germline V gene lookup returns CDR1 KGHSH and CDR2 LQKENI. This CDR3 comprises 17 residues. Trimming removed 3 bases from V and 0 bases from J, with 15 bases in between. CDR3 sequence reads: CASSPQTGVSSGNTIYF. CDR3 bases: TGTGCCAGCTCACCGCAGACAGGAGTCTCCTCTGGAAACACCATATATTTT.

J is TRBJ2-7 and V is TRBV5-1; tentative D call: TRBD2 (6 bases). The V gene's germline CDR1 is SGHRS and CDR2 YFSETQ. V shed 5 bases and J shed 3 bases, with 12 bases lying between them. The CDR3 extends over 13 amino acids. CDR3 coding DNA: TGCGCCAGCAGGGGACTTCAGAGCTACGAGCAGTACTTC. This sequence encodes CASRGLQSYEQYF.

CDR3 sequence: CASSQPGDGYTF. In DNA form, the CDR3 reads TGTGCCAGCAGTCAACCAGGGGATGGCTACACCTTC. The gene calls are TRBV27 and TRBJ1-2, with D possibly TRBD1 on 6 matching bases. This CDR3 is built from 12 residues. Germline V CDR1 and CDR2: MNHEY, SMNVEV (reference sequence). V dropped 5 bases and J dropped 6 bases, with 10 bases sitting between them.

The V and J genes are TRBV6-5 and TRBJ1-5; no definite D call. Germline V gene data show CDR1 as MNHEY and CDR2 as SVGAGI. CDR3 size: 12 residues. V lost 5 bases and J 7 bases, leaving 9 bases between the germline ends. In DNA form, the CDR3 reads TGTGCCAGCAGTCCCCGGGGACAGCCCCAGCATTTT. This sequence encodes CASSPRGQPQHF.

The chain's CDR3 is CASRPSWDMTFF. The CDR3 DNA follows: TGTGCCAGTAGACCTTCCTGGGACATGACTTTCTTT. This chain joins TRBV19 and TRBJ1-1; maybe TRBD1 (6 bases). Trimming took 6 bases from V and 12 from J, leaving 17 bases between them. CDR1 LNHDA and CDR2 SQIVND come from the germline V gene (reference sequence). The CDR3 runs to 12 residues.

The chain is built from TRBV7-6 and TRBJ2-1; D gene uncertain. The CDR3 is 12 residues long. The germline V gene encodes CDR1 SGHVS and CDR2 FNYEAQ. V dropped 4 bases and J dropped 5 bases, with 6 bases sitting between them. The CDR3 spells CASSSSDNEQFF. DNA of the CDR3: TGTGCCAGCAGCTCTTCAGACAATGAGCAGTTCTTC.

About this clone itself: A junction boundary mismatches the germline segment, possibly from a read error. The chain links TRBV7-7 to TRBJ2-3; maybe TRBD2 (5 bases). This CDR3 spans 15 amino acids. The germline V gene has CDR1 SSHAT and CDR2 FNYEAQ (reference sequence). CDR3 nucleotides: TGTGCTAGCAGCTTTAGCGCCTCTAGCACAGATACGCAGTATTTT. This encodes CASSFSASSTDTQYF.

The rearrangement links TRBV6-5 to TRBJ2-1; D might be TRBD2 (7 bases). Germline CDR1 reads MNHEY; CDR2 reads SVGAGI. The CDR3 has 15 amino acids. The V end was cut by 3 bases, the J end by 9 bases, with 18 bases between. In DNA, the CDR3 is TGTGCCAGCAGTTATAACGGGGGGCGTCCCGGTGAGCAGTTCTTC. This translates into CASSYNGGRPGEQFF.

This clone was observed a few times. The V gene is TRBV9, the J gene TRBJ2-1; perhaps TRBD2 as D (6 bases). Germline lookup yields CDR1 SGDLS and CDR2 YYNGEE. Trimming took off 0 bases at V and 7 bases at J, with 11 bases between the two ends. The CDR3 is 14 residues long. The DNA of the CDR3 is TGTGCCAGCAGCGTAGCGGGACTCCGAAATGAGCAGTTCTTC. Its protein product is CASSVAGLRNEQFF.

A few counts support this clone. The chain employs TRBV6-1 and TRBJ1-4; 9 bases map to TRBD1. V trimming: 6 bases; J trimming: 8 bases; junction bases outside the gene matches: 10. This CDR3 has 15 residues. Germline V lookup: CDR1 MNHNS, CDR2 SASEGT. In nucleotides, the CDR3 is TGTGCCAGCAGGACCGAAACCGGGACAGGGGAAAAACTGTTTTTT. This gives the protein CASRTETGTGEKLFF.

The chain carries TRBV27 and TRBJ1-6; D gene uncertain. Trimming removed 5 bases at V and 5 bases at J, with 13 bases between. From germline, CDR1 is MNHEY and CDR2 SMNVEV (reference sequence). This CDR3 contains 15 residues. The chain's CDR3 is CASSTRNYHNSPLHF. The DNA of the CDR3 is TGTGCCAGCAGTACCCGGAACTATCATAATTCACCCCTCCACTTT.